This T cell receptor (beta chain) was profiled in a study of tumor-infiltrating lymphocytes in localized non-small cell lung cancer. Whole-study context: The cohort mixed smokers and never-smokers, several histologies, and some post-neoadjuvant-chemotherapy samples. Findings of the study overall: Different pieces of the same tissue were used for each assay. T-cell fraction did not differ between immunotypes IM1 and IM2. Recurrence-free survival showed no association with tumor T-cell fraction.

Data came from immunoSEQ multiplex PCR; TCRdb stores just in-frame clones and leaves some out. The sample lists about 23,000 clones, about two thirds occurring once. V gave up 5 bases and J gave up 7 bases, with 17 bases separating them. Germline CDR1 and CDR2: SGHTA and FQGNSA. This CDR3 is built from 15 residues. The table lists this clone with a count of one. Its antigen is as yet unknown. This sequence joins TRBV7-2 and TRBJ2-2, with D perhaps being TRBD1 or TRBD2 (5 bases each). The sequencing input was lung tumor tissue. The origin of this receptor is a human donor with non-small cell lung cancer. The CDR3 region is CASSRTGPSHGELFF. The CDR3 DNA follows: TGTGCCAGCAGCCGAACGGGACCTTCCCACGGGGAGCTGTTTTTT.